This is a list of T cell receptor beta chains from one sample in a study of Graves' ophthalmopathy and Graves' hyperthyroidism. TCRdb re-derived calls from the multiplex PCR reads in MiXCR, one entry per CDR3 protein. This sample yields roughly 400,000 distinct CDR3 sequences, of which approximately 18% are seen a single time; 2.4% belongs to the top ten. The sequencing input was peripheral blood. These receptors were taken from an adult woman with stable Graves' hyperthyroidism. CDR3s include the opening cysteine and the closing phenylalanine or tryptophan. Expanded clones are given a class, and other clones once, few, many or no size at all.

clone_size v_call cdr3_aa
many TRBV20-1 CSARDGGEPQHF
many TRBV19 CASTGTVNQPQHF
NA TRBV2 CASDRAGIETQYF
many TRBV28 CASSFYGLFYEQYF
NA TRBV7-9 CASSDRDGYTF
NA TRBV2 CASRPGGSGTQYF
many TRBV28 CASSFGRGFTDTQYF
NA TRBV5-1 CASSKLATGVYEQYF
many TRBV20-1 CSASGVSEAFF
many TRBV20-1 CSARATGTGTLNTEAFF
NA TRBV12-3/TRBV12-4 CASSFYGQTEETQYF
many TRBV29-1 CSVGIQAYGYTF
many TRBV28 CASSPFIQGYEQYF
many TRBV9 CASSVRDRATGETQYF
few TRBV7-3 CASSPEGGVETQYF
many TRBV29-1 CSGMRSGNTIYF
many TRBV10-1 CASSGGPAETQYF
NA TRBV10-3 CAITADRQETQYF
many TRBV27 CASSFTGGTGELFF
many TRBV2 CASIGVGETQYF
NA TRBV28 CASEGGTPYQPQHF
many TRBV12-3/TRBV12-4 CASSLRGDPYEQYF
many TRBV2 CASSVGLAGSHEQYF
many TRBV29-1 CSVIPREETQYF
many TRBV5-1 CASSLGQSVGELFF
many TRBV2 CASSEDRPGRSPLHF
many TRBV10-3 CAISVGTGGREETQYF
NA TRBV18 CASSPQGAGGAIYEQYF
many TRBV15 CATSRGEASGRYEQYF
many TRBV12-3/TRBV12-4 CASTSGASGRGATQYF
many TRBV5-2 CASSGGSDTSGANVLTF
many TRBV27 CASSFRGYGYEQYF
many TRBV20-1 CSARGLAFYEQYF
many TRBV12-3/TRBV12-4 CASSEYRGSRETQYF
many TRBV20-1 CSATPGLGNTGELFF
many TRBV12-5 CASGLSRGGQETQYF
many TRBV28 CASSLAPGPGHEQYF
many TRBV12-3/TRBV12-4 CASSFSGVDEQYF
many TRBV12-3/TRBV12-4 CASSQLGVDEQYF
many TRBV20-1 CSASRGHALLKVRQYF
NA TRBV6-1 CASSEGERTGELFF
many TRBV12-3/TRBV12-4 CASSTRTGGETQYF
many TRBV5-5 CASSRVTGDTGELFF
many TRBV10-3 CAISGAQLNTEAFF